A single T cell receptor (beta chain) is shown here with its context. TCRdb keeps only in-frame clones here, not all; method: immunoSEQ multiplex PCR. Of about 99,000 clones in the sample, around nine tenths were seen once. This entry is derived from a study of T cell changes during pregnancy in multiple sclerosis. The CDR3 covers 15 residues. V was pared by 1 base and J by 3 bases, with 7 bases between. Germline values: CDR1 SGHVS, CDR2 FQNEAQ. Sequences were derived from peripheral blood, sampled after pregnancy. The J gene is TRBJ2-6, the V gene TRBV7-8; D not certain. The source is a female donor with multiple sclerosis, enrolled in a pregnancy study. CDR3 amino acids: CASSLVLSGANVLTF. CDR3 sequence (DNA): TGTGCCAGCAGCTTAGTTCTAAGTGGGGCCAACGTCCTGACTTTC.